The T cell receptor beta chain under discussion was sequenced for a study of cytomegalovirus exposure and HLA in healthy donors. Regarding the study as a whole: The investigators catalogued about 170 TCR beta chains as cytomegalovirus-associated.

The PCR made use of 60 Vbeta and 13 Jbeta primers. Repertoires were generated with immunoSEQ multiplex PCR, while TCRdb's copy carries only in-frame clones and drops some. The sample carries about 120,000 clones, over 70% recorded once. The CDR3 runs 14 residues. Per germline, CDR1 SEHNR and CDR2 FQNEAQ (reference sequence). On this clone itself: Its antigen is as yet unknown. An end of the junction differs from the germline gene, which may be a read error.

The sample taken for sequencing was PBMCs. The chain uses TRBV7-9 and TRBJ2-7; TRBD2 aligns across 9 bases. The TCR was taken from a woman between 50 and 59 years old in good health and CMV-seronegative. CDR3 sequence (DNA): TGTTCCAGCAGTAGTAGCGGGAGTAGGTACGAGCAGTACTTC. Its protein product is CSSSSSGSRYEQYF. The full variable domain, completed using reference TRBV7-9 and TRBJ2-7, is DTGVSQNPRHKITKRGQNVTFRCDPISEHNRLYWYRQTLGQGPEFLTYFQNEAQLEKSRLLSDRFSAERPKGSFSTLEIQRTEQGDSAMYLCSSSSSGSRYEQYFGPGTRLTVT.